This entry describes one T cell receptor beta chain. This sample was included in a study of cytomegalovirus exposure and HLA in healthy donors. 13 Jbeta primers and 60 Vbeta primers were used for the PCR. Generated by immunoSEQ multiplex PCR, the TCRdb table keeps only in-frame clones and is missing some. In all, the sample yields around 97,000 clones. Input material: PBMCs. This clonotype originated in a man between 40 and 49 years old in good health and CMV-seronegative.

The CDR3: CASSRAYEQYF. In DNA, the CDR3 is TGTGCCAGCAGTCGAGCCTACGAGCAGTACTTC. The V call is TRBV7-2, the J call TRBJ2-7, with D uncertain. The CDR3 contains 11 residues. Trimming took 6 bases from V and 2 from J, leaving 5 bases between them. From germline, CDR1 is SGHTA and CDR2 FQGNSA.